The entry that follows covers one TCR beta chain sequence. Libraries were prepared by immunoSEQ multiplex PCR; TCRdb keeps only in-frame clonotypes and omits some of them. The repertoire includes around 58,000 clones, approximately 91% of them detected once, and approximately 7% sits in the top ten. This sample is part of a study of blood T cell repertoires in COVID-19. Germline values: CDR1 GTSNPN, CDR2 SVGIG (reference sequence). The V end lost 0 bases, the J end lost 7 bases, and 10 bases lay between the germline ends. The length of the CDR3 is 12 residues. Sequenced sample: peripheral blood. This chain uses TRBV30 with TRBJ2-7; tentatively, D is TRBD2 (6 bases). The origin of this receptor is a woman in her sixties or seventies with active or convalescent COVID-19. CDR3 coding DNA: TGTGCCTGGAGTGTAGAGCTAGCGGAGCAGTACTTC. It translates to CAWSVELAEQYF.